This record concerns one T cell receptor (beta chain) sequence. This clonotype has just a few counts. Its antigen target is currently unknown. Base quality data are lacking; no much larger clone is found one base away. The data derive from a study of vaccination and CD4 T cells after COVID-19 (dated by TCRdb to 2021 to 2024). General notes on the study: Every convalescent patient had a positive nasal swab PCR test for SARS-CoV-2, with mild disease in roughly ten patients and severe disease in one. Control cultures used a CEFX viral epitope pool as positive control, an HIV-1 Nef peptide pool as negative control, or no peptide. The spike-specific CD4+ TCR repertoire was compared before and after mRNA vaccination in over nine COVID-19 convalescent patients and a few infection-naive healthy vaccine recipients. Participants got two doses of the Pfizer-BioNTech BNT162b2 vaccine (n=8) or two doses of the Moderna mRNA-1273 vaccine (n=2). Post-COVID blood samples from convalescent patients were collected a median of roughly 100 days after diagnosis, with a range of 35 to 161 days. The convalescent cohort comprised six males and four females, including two Hispanic individuals, seven Caucasians, two Asians and one multiracial person. Overlapping spike peptide pools from SARS-CoV-2 and from the common cold coronaviruses HCoV-NL63, HCoV-OC43 and HCoV-229E were used as culture stimuli. A few convalescent patients were sampled both early after vaccination (day 14) and late after vaccination (days 161 to 241). The time from the second vaccine dose to post-vaccine blood sampling had a median of roughly 77 days and ranged from about 14 to 241 days.

Preparation of the library involved PCR. At the Johns Hopkins FTIC core, DNA from the cultured CD4+ T cells underwent TCR sequencing with the Oncomine TCR Beta short-read assay. The QIAamp micro DNA kit was used to extract genomic DNA from the cultured CD4+ T cells. Oncomine TCR Beta libraries made from cultured CD4+ T cells were pooled using unique dual indexes and sequenced on an Illumina iSeq 100. In the source study's methods: Non-productive sequences were removed, and CDR3s not starting with C, not ending with F or W, or shorter than 7 amino acids were discarded. Antigen-specific clonotypes were identified using the MANAFEST web application through comparison of peptide-stimulated wells with reference and other culture wells. Positive clones required FDR below 0.05, an odds ratio above 5, and productive frequency above 0.1% in at least two of three replicate wells. A clonotype counted as cross-reactive if it showed significant expansion both in the SARS-CoV-2 spike wells and in at least one common cold coronavirus spike condition. Using R version 3.6.1, CDR3 homology was evaluated through Levenshtein distances (stringdist) along with unrooted phylogenetic trees (ape). TCRdb applied fastp at Q25 and MiXCR to the public reads, then kept only in-frame beta chains. Under each unique CDR3 protein, matching rows form one entry showing the most common genes and DNA. The V and J calls, along with clone size, are taken from TCRdb and not from the paper's own processing. The sample table contains some 25,000 distinct CDR3 sequences; only one count was recorded for around 28% of them. The ten largest clonotypes hold about 7.6% of the sample.

Overall results and qualifications from the work: Only a relatively small number of convalescent patients were included in the study, and early timepoints following natural infection were not analyzed. Although the median number of SARS-CoV-2-reactive clonotypes went up from around 20 after infection to 35 to 40 after vaccination, the increase was not significant. In convalescent patients, a median around 86% of post-vaccine SARS-CoV-2-reactive clones were detected only after vaccination, and vaccine-specific priming was suggested by this finding. Of the vaccine-specific clones found in convalescent patients, nearly all (304 of 307) were mono-reactive for SARS-CoV-2 spike instead of being cross-reactive with common cold coronaviruses.

The V end loses 7 bases and the J end loses 0 bases, and a stretch of 16 bases separates them. There are 16 amino acids in the CDR3, from cysteine to phenylalanine inclusive. Only the CDR3 DNA stays, 48 bases, in frame from base 1. CDR1 is given as MDHEN and CDR2 as SYDVKM, both from the germline V gene. What the time point label conveys for this sample: late sampling 161 to 241 days after vaccination in three convalescent patients. The meaning of the sample's treatment or condition label: roughly 10-day PBMC culture with coronavirus spike peptide pools or control peptides (ViraFEST assay). To expand antigen-specific T cells with peptide pools and then pick out the expanded clonotypes through TCR sequencing, the study relied on the ViraFEST assay. The convalescent patients' positive SARS-CoV-2 PCR tests were from March to December 2020, which was before the Alpha, Beta and Delta variants emerged in the United States. Each well held two million PBMCs cultured with approximately 10 ug/ml peptide pools in IMDM containing around 5% human AB serum and roughly 9 IU/ml IL-2. On days 3 and 7, half of the culture medium was replaced with fresh IL-2-containing medium. Once the cells had been in culture for less than 11 days, the EasySep CD4+ T cell isolation kit was used to isolate CD4+ T cells by negative selection. Ficoll-Paque Plus gradient centrifugation was used to isolate PBMCs from whole blood, and the isolated PBMCs were then either used fresh or cryopreserved at -140C. Triplicate wells were generally used for each culture condition.

Recombination joined TRBV28 with TRBJ2-1; TRBD2 could be the D gene, as 5 bases match. The material sequenced was CD4+ T cells from blood, cultured in vitro, taken about 7 months after SARS-CoV-2 vaccination. This clonotype was sampled from a human donor who had recovered from COVID-19. The CDR3 corresponds to CASTPSSASSYNEQFF. DNA sequence: TGTGCCAGCACCCCAAGTAGCGCCAGCTCCTACAATGAGCAGTTCTTC.